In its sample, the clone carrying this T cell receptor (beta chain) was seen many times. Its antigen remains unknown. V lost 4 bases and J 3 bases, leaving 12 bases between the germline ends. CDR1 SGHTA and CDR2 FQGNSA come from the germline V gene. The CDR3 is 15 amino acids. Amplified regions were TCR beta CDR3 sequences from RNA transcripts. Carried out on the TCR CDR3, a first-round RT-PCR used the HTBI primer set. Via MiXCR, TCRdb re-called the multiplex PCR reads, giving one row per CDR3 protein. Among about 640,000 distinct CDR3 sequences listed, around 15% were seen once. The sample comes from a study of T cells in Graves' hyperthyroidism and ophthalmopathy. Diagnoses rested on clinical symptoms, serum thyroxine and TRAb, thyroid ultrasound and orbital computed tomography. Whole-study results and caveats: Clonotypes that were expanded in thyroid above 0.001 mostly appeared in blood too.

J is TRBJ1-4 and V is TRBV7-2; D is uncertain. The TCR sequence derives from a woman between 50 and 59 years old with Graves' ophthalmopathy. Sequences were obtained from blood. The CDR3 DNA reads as TGTGCCAGCAGCTCGAATGGTAGAGCTAATGAAAAACTGTTTTTT. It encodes CASSSNGRANEKLFF.